This is a list of T cell receptor beta chains from one sample in a study of blood T cells in healthy people across ages. TCRdb redid the calling of the 5' RACE reads with MiXCR, one entry per CDR3 protein. Among around 870,000 distinct CDR3 sequences, more than 25% were seen once, and the ten largest hold about 18%. The specimen was blood. The receptor set was obtained from a woman aged 80 or over in good health. The CDR3 runs from the conserved cysteine through the conserved F or W. The order of the fields is CDR3 length, V gene, J gene, CDR3 protein.

length: 9; V: TRBV20-1; J: TRBJ2-7; CDR3: CRGSYEQYF
length: 15; V: TRBV20-1; J: TRBJ2-1; CDR3: CSARDARIRRSEQFF
length: 14; V: TRBV27; J: TRBJ1-1; CDR3: CAGSREPRNTEAFF
length: 11; V: TRBV20-1; J: TRBJ2-7; CDR3: CSARDSGEQYF
length: 15; V: TRBV5-5; J: TRBJ1-6; CDR3: CASSLVLGGNSPLHF
length: 14; V: TRBV6-5; J: TRBJ1-1; CDR3: CASSRDRGLTEAFF
length: 13; V: TRBV6-5; J: TRBJ1-1; CDR3: CASWGQPWTEAFF
length: 16; V: TRBV4-1; J: TRBJ2-5; CDR3: CASSPLPDIFQETQYF
length: 12; V: TRBV12-3/TRBV12-4; J: TRBJ2-1; CDR3: CASRVIANEQFF
length: 16; V: TRBV20-1; J: TRBJ2-5; CDR3: CSARNPSGGAAETQYF
length: 12; V: TRBV4-3; J: TRBJ2-1; CDR3: CASSQDGYEQFF
length: 17; V: TRBV6-1; J: TRBJ1-1; CDR3: CASRRERTVRGDTEAFF
length: 13; V: TRBV28; J: TRBJ2-5; CDR3: CASTPGLGETQYF
length: 15; V: TRBV7-2; J: TRBJ2-5; CDR3: CASSLVPAAWETQYF
length: 17; V: TRBV7-8; J: TRBJ1-5; CDR3: CASSSSSRLNSNQPQHF
length: 15; V: TRBV20-1; J: TRBJ2-7; CDR3: CSARTPKREAGEQYF
length: 15; V: TRBV11-2; J: TRBJ1-1; CDR3: CASSLDPSEVAEAFF
length: 13; V: TRBV12-3/TRBV12-4; J: TRBJ2-3; CDR3: CASSRGSTDTEYF
length: 12; V: TRBV10-3; J: TRBJ2-5; CDR3: CAISNLEETQYF
length: 14; V: TRBV7-2; J: TRBJ1-6; CDR3: CASSTTGAGSPLHF
length: 15; V: TRBV12-3/TRBV12-4; J: TRBJ2-4; CDR3: CASRRQGLAKNIQYF
length: 14; V: TRBV20-1; J: TRBJ2-7; CDR3: CSARGGGAVIEQYF
length: 15; V: TRBV5-1; J: TRBJ2-5; CDR3: CASSSTGDVQETQYF
length: 15; V: TRBV10-3; J: TRBJ2-1; CDR3: CAIKTSGGGYNEQFF
length: 14; V: TRBV20-1; J: TRBJ1-6; CDR3: CSIPGSSYNSPLHF
length: 17; V: TRBV15; J: TRBJ2-4; CDR3: CATSVRQGAGAKNIQYF
length: 14; V: TRBV7-9; J: TRBJ2-5; CDR3: CASSPGQGQETQYF
length: 14; V: TRBV7-9; J: TRBJ1-1; CDR3: CASSAQTANTEAFF
length: 16; V: TRBV6-5; J: TRBJ2-5; CDR3: CASRGGGAVQKETQYF
length: 15; V: TRBV7-2; J: TRBJ1-2; CDR3: CASSLGQGGTYGYTF
length: 14; V: TRBV7-8; J: TRBJ1-5; CDR3: CASSHGDRSQPQHF
length: 13; V: TRBV7-2; J: TRBJ1-2; CDR3: CASSLNQDQGYTF
length: 15; V: TRBV7-2; J: TRBJ2-5; CDR3: CASSLVFGAGETQYF
length: 16; V: TRBV11-2; J: TRBJ2-2; CDR3: CASSLGQGKGTGELFF
length: 13; V: TRBV7-2; J: TRBJ1-1; CDR3: CAHREDMNTEAFF
length: 15; V: TRBV4-2; J: TRBJ1-1; CDR3: CASSQSPGGALEAFF
length: 14; V: TRBV2; J: TRBJ2-2; CDR3: CASGAGESLGELFF
length: 16; V: TRBV7-9; J: TRBJ2-2; CDR3: CASSLRGPSNTGELFF
length: 17; V: TRBV6-2/TRBV6-3; J: TRBJ1-6; CDR3: CASSYPLRDRKNSPLHF
length: 14; V: TRBV5-8; J: TRBJ1-2; CDR3: CASGLAMHSYGYTF
length: 17; V: TRBV4-3; J: TRBJ2-1; CDR3: CASSQDGRAGGYNEQFF
length: 16; V: TRBV29-1; J: TRBJ2-1; CDR3: CSVDPLGSRSYNEQFF
length: 15; V: TRBV20-1; J: TRBJ2-3; CDR3: CSARDLAGRVDTQYF
length: 14; V: TRBV4-3; J: TRBJ1-6; CDR3: CASSQGRQASPLHF
length: 13; V: TRBV20-1; J: .; CDR3: CSVRDRVHETQYF
length: 14; V: TRBV10-3; J: TRBJ2-7; CDR3: CASAPGSVYYEQYF
length: 14; V: TRBV7-2; J: TRBJ1-5; CDR3: CASSFQGFGQPQHF
length: 15; V: TRBV7-2; J: TRBJ2-1; CDR3: CASSTRQGHYNEQFF
length: 14; V: TRBV20-1; J: TRBJ2-7; CDR3: CSATIAGATYEQYF
length: 15; V: TRBV11-2; J: TRBJ1-1; CDR3: CASSLAAGSRTEAFF